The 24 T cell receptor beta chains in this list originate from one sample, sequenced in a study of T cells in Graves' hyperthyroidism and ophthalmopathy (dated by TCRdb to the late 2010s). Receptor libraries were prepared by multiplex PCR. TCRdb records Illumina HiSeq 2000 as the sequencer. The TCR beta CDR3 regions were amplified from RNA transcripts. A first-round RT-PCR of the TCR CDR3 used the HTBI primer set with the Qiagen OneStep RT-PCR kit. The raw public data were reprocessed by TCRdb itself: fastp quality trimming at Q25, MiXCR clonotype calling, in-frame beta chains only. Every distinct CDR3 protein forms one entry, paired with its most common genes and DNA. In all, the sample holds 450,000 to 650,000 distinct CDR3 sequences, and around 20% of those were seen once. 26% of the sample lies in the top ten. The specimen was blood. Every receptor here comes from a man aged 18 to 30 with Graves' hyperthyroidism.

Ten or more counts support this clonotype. CDR3: CASSHSGGSYEQYF. In nucleotides, the CDR3 is TGTGCCAGCAGCCACTCAGGGGGGTCCTACGAGCAGTACTTC. The rearrangement joins TRBV3-1 to TRBJ2-7, with D perhaps matching TRBD1 (7 bases). The V gene lost 3 bases and the J gene lost 1 base, with 10 bases spanning the gap. This CDR3 comprises 14 residues. The V gene's germline CDR1 is LGHDT and CDR2 YNNKEL (reference sequence).

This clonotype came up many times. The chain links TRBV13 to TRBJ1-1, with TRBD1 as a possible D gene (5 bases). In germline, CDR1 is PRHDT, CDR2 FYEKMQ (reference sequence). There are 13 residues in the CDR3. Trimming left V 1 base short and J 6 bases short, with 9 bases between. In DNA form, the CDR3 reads TGTGCCAGCAGCTTAGAAATGACAGCTGAAGCTTTCTTT. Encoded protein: CASSLEMTAEAFF.

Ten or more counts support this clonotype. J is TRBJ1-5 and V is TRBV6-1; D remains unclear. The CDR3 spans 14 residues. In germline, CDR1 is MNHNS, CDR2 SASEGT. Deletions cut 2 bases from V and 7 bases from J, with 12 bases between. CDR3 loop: CASSEPPESQPQHF. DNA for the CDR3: TGTGCCAGCAGTGAACCCCCTGAATCGCAGCCCCAGCATTTT.

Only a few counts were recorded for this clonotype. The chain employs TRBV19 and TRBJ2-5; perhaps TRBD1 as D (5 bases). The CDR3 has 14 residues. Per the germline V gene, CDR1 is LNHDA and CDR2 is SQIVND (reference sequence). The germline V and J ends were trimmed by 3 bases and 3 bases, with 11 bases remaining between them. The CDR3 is CASSIQGAEETQYF. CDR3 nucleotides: TGTGCCAGTAGTATCCAAGGGGCCGAAGAGACCCAGTACTTC.

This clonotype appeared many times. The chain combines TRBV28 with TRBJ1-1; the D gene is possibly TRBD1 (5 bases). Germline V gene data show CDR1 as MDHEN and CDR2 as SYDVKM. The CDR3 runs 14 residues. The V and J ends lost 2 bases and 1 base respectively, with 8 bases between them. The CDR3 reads CASSLLGENTEAFF. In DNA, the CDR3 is TGTGCCAGCAGTTTACTGGGGGAGAACACTGAAGCTTTCTTT.

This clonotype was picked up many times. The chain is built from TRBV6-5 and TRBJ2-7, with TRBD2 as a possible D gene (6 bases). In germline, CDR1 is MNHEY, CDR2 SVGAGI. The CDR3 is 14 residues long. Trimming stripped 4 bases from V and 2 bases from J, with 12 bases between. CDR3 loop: CASSWRDGPYEQYF. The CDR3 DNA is TGTGCCAGCAGTTGGAGGGACGGACCCTACGAGCAGTACTTC.

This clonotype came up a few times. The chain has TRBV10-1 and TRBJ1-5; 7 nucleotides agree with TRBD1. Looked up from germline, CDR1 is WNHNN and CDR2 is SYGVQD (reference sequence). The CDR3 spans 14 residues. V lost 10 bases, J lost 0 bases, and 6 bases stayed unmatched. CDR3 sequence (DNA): TGCGCCACCCGGGACAGTCTTAGCAATCAGCCCCAGCATTTT. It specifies CATRDSLSNQPQHF.

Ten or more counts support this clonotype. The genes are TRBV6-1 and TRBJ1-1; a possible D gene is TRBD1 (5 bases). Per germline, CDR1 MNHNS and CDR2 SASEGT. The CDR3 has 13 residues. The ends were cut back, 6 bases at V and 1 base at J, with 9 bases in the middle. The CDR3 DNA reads TGTGCCAGCAGCTGGGACGGGAACACTGAAGCTTTCTTT. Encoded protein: CASSWDGNTEAFF.

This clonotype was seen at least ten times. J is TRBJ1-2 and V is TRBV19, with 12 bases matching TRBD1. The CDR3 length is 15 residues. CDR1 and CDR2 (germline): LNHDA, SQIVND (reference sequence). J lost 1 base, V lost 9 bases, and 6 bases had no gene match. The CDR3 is CASPGTGGHNYGYTF. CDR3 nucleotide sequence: TGTGCCAGCCCGGGGACAGGGGGCCATAACTATGGCTACACCTTC.

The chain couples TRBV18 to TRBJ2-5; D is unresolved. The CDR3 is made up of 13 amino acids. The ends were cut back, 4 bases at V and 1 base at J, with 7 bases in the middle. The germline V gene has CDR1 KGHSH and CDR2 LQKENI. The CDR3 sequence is CASSLLFQETQYF. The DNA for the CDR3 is TGTGCCAGCTCACTACTCTTCCAAGAGACCCAGTACTTC.

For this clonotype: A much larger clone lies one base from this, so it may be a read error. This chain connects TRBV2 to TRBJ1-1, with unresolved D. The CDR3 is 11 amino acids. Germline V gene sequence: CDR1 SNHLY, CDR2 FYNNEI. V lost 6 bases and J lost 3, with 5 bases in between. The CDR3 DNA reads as TGTGCCAGCAGATCATACACTGAAGCTTTCTTT. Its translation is CASRSYTEAFF. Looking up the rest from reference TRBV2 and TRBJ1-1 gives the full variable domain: EPEVTQTPSHQVTQMGQEVILRCVPISNHLYFYWYRQILGQKVEFLVSFYNNEISEKSEIFDDQFSVERPDGSNFTLKIRSTKLEDSAMYFCASRSYTEAFFGQGTRLTVV.

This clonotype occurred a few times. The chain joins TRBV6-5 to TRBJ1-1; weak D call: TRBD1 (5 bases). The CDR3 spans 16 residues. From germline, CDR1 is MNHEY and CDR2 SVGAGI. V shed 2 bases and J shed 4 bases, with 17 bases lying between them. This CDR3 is CASSYVTAAAGTEAFF. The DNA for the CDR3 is TGTGCCAGCAGTTACGTGACAGCGGCAGCGGGCACTGAAGCTTTCTTT.

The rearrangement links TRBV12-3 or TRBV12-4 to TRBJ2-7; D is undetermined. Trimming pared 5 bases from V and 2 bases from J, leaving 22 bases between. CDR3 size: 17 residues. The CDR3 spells CASSLIDLRPVPYEQYF. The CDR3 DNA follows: TGTGCCAGCAGTCTAATTGACTTGCGACCAGTCCCCTACGAGCAGTACTTC.

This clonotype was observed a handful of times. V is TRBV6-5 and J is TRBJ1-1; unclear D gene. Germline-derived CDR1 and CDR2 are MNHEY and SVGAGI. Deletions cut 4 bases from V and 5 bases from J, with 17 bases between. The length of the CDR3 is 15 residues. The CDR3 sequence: CASSSAGQLRTEAFF. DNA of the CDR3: TGTGCCAGCAGTTCCGCCGGGCAGCTTAGGACTGAAGCTTTCTTT.

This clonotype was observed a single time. The CDR3, as DNA: TGTGCCAGCACTCTAGGGGGGGGGACCCAGTACTTC. Its translation: CASTLGGGTQYF. This chain uses TRBV6-2 or TRBV6-3 with TRBJ2-5, with a tentative D call TRBD2 (7 bases). Trimming took off 7 bases at V and 7 bases at J, with 13 bases between the two ends. The CDR3 is 12 residues long. Germline CDR1 and CDR2: MNHEY and SVGEGT.

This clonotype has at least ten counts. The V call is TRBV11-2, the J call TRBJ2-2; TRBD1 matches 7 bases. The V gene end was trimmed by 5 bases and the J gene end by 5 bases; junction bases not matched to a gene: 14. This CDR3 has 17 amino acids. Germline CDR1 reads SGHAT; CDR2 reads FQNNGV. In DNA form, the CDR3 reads TGTGCCAGCAGCCGACGGGCAGGGGGTAGTTGGACCGGGGAGCTGTTTTTT. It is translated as CASSRRAGGSWTGELFF.

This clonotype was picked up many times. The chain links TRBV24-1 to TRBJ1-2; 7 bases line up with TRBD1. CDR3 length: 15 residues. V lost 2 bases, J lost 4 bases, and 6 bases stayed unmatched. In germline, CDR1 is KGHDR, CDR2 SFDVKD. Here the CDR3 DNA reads TGTGCCACCAGTGATTCAACAGGGGTTGCCTATGGCTACACCTTC. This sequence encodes CATSDSTGVAYGYTF.

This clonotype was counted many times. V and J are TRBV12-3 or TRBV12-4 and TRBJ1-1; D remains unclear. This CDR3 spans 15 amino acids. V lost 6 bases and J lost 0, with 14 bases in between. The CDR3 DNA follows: TGTGCCAGCAGGGTCCGGGGAGCCTTGAACACTGAAGCTTTCTTT. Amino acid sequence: CASRVRGALNTEAFF.

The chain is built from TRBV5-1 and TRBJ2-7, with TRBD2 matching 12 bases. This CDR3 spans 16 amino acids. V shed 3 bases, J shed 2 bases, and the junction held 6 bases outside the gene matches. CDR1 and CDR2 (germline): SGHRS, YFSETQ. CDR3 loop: CASSSTSGRYTYEQYF. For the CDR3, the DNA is TGCGCCAGCAGCTCTACTAGCGGGAGGTACACCTACGAGCAGTACTTC.

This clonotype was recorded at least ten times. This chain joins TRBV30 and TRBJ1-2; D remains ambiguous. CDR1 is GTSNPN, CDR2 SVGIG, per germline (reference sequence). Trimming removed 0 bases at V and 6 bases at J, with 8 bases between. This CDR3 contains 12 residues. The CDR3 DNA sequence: TGTGCCTGGAGTGTGACGACCGATGGCTACACCTTC. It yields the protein CAWSVTTDGYTF.

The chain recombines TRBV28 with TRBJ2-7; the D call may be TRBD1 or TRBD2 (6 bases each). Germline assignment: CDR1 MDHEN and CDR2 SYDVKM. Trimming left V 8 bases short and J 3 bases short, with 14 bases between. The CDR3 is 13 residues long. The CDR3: CASEYGGGYEQYF. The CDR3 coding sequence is TGTGCCAGCGAATATGGAGGGGGCTACGAGCAGTACTTC. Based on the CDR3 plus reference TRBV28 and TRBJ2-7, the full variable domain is DVKVTQSSRYLVKRTGEKVFLECVQDMDHENMFWYRQDPGLGLRLIYFSYDVKMKEKGDIPEGYSVSREKKERFSLILESASTNQTSMYLCASEYGGGYEQYFGPGTRLTVT.

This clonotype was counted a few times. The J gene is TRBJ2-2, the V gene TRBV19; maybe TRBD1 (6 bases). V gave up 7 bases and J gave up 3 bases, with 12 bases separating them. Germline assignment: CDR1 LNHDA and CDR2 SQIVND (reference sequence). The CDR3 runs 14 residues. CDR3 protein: CASTRGIDTGELFF. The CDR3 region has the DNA TGTGCCAGTACCAGGGGCATAGACACCGGGGAGCTGTTTTTT.

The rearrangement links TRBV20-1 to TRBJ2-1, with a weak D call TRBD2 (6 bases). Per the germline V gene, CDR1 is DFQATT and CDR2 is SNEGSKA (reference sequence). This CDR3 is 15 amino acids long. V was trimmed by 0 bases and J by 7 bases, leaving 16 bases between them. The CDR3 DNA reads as TGCAGTGCTAGAGATCGTTTGCGAGGAGGGAATGAGCAGTTCTTC. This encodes CSARDRLRGGNEQFF.

The DNA of the CDR3 is TGTGCCAGCAGCCAAGAGGTATCGGGGGTGGAGACCCAGTACTTC. It specifies CASSQEVSGVETQYF. This chain joins TRBV3-1 and TRBJ2-5, with a possible D match to TRBD2 (6 bases). The CDR3 has 15 residues. Germline-derived CDR1 and CDR2 are LGHDT and YNNKEL (reference sequence). V was pared by 0 bases and J by 5 bases, with 13 bases between.